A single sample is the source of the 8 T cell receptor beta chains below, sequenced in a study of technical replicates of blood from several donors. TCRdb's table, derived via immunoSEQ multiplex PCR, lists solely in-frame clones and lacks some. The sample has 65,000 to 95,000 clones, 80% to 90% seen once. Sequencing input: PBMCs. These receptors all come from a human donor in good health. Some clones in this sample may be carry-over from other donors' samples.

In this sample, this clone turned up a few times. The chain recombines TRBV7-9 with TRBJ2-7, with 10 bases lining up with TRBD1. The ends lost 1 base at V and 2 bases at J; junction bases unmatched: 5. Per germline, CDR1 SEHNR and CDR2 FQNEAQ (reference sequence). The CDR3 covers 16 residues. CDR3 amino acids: CASSLVLTGGTYEQYF. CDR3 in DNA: TGTGCCAGCAGCTTAGTTTTGACAGGGGGCACCTACGAGCAGTACTTC. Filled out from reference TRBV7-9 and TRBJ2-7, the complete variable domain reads DTGVSQNPRHKITKRGQNVTFRCDPISEHNRLYWYRQTLGQGPEFLTYFQNEAQLEKSRLLSDRFSAERPKGSFSTLEIQRTEQGDSAMYLCASSLVLTGGTYEQYFGPGTRLTVT.

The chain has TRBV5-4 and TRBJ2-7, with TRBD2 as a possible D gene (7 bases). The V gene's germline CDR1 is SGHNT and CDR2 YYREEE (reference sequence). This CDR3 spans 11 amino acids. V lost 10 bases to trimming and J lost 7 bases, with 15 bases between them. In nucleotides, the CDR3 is TGTGCCTCCCGGGGGGCGCGTGAGCAGTACTTC. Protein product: CASRGAREQYF.

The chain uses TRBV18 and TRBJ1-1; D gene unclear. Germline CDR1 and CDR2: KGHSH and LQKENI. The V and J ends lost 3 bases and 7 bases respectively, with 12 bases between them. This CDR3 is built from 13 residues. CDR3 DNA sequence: TGTGCCAGCTCACCGGGAGGGCTTGGTGAAGCTTTCTTT. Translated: CASSPGGLGEAFF.

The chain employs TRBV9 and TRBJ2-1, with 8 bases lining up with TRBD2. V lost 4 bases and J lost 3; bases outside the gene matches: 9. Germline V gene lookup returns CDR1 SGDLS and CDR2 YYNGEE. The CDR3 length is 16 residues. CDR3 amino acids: CASSPGVGTSYNEQFF. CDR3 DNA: TGTGCCAGCAGCCCGGGCGTAGGGACTAGCTACAATGAGCAGTTCTTC.

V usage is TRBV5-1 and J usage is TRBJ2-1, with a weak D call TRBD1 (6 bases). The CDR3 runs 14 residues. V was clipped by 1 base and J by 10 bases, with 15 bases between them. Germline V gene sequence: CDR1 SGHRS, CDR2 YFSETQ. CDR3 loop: CASSLKGVFGEQFF. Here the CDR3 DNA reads TGCGCCAGCAGCTTGAAGGGGGTTTTCGGGGAGCAGTTCTTC.

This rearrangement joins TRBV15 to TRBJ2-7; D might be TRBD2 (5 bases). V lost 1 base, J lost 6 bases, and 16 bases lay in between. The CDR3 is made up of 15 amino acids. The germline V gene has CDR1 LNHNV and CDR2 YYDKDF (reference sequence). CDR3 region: CATSRGSTSRGEQYF. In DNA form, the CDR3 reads TGTGCCACCAGCAGAGGGTCGACGTCCCGGGGCGAGCAGTACTTC.

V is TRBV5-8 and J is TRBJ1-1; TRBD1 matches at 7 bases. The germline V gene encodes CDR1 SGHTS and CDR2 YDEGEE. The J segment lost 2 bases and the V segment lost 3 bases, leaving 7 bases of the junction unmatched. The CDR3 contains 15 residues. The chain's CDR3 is CASSSLRGGNTEAFF. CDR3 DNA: TGTGCCAGCAGCTCGCTACGAGGGGGCAACACTGAAGCTTTCTTT.

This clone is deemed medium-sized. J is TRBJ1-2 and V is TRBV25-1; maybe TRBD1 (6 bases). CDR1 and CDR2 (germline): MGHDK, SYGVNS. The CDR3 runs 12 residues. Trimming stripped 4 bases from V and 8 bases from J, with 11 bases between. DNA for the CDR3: TGTGCCAGCAGTGGGACAGTACAAGGCTACACCTTC. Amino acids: CASSGTVQGYTF.